This TCR beta chain was retrieved from a study of cytomegalovirus exposure and HLA in healthy donors. Study-wide results and limits: Indistinguishable V segments, including TRBV6-2 and TRBV6-3, were excluded. CMV antigen specificity of a few CMV-associated chains was confirmed in vitro.

V trimming: 5 bases; J trimming: 4 bases; junction bases outside the gene matches: 1. CDR3 length equals 12 residues. Germline-derived CDR1 and CDR2 are SGHAT and FQNNGV. The PCR contained 60 Vbeta and 13 Jbeta primers. Repertoires were generated with immunoSEQ multiplex PCR, while TCRdb's copy carries only in-frame clones and drops some. This sample has nearly 300,000 clones; 75% to 90% occur once, and the top ten carry 4%. Nominally healthy donors were sampled, though unrecorded immune exposures were likely. With regard to this clone: As yet, its antigen is unknown.

Material for sequencing was PBMCs. The V call is TRBV11-2, the J call TRBJ1-2; the match to TRBD1 covers 7 bases. This sequence originates from a man aged 35 to 55 in good health and CMV-seropositive. CDR3 bases: TGTGCCAGCAGCAGGGGGCTCTATGGCTACACCTTC. Its protein is CASSRGLYGYTF.